The 14 T cell receptor beta chains below come from one sample, sequenced in a study of T cell responses to AZD1222 COVID-19 vaccine (dated by TCRdb to the early 2020s). The sample's time point label, in plain terms: about 28 days (+/-7) after the second vaccine dose. The library was made by the immunoSEQ multiplex PCR assay. TCRdb stores this immuneACCESS table with in-frame sequences only. Part of the clones is absent; in the studies checked, under half of the shortfall reflects unresolved V genes, and no reason is known for the rest. A total of around 120,000 clones appear in this sample, just over 85% of them only once. The ten largest clones add up to 17% of the sample. The source material was peripheral blood, sampled 28 days after the second AZD1222 dose. These receptors were obtained from an adult who received the AZD1222 COVID-19 vaccine.

A remark on this clone: At one end, the junction sequence differs from germline, possibly due to a read error. The rearrangement uses TRBV6-5 and TRBJ2-2; 7 bases align to TRBD1. In germline, CDR1 is MNHEY, CDR2 SVGAGI. The CDR3 is 14 residues long. The DNA of the CDR3 is TGTGCCGGCAGCCGACAGGGCAATACCGGGGAGCTGTTTTTT. Residues: CAGSRQGNTGELFF.

As DNA, the CDR3 is TGTGCCAGCAGCGTAGGGGGAGATATCTATGGCTACACCTTC. It is translated as CASSVGGDIYGYTF. V is TRBV9 and J is TRBJ1-2; D not certain. From germline, CDR1 is SGDLS and CDR2 YYNGEE. V was trimmed by 0 bases and J by 4 bases, leaving 10 bases between them. This CDR3 is 14 amino acids long.

The chain employs TRBV10-2 and TRBJ2-7, with D perhaps TRBD1 (6 bases). This CDR3 has 15 amino acids. Germline CDR1 WSHSY, CDR2 SAAADI. The V end was cut by 0 bases, the J end by 6 bases, with 15 bases between. CDR3 coding DNA: TGCGCCAGCAGTGAGTCGAGCACAGGGTCCGGCGAGCAGTACTTC. Protein sequence: CASSESSTGSGEQYF.

This chain links TRBV28 with TRBJ1-2; no clear D gene. Trimming removed 2 bases from V and 4 bases from J, with 5 bases in between. From germline, CDR1 is MDHEN and CDR2 SYDVKM. The CDR3 covers 12 residues. CDR3 coding DNA: TGTGCCAGCAGTTTAGGAAGCTATGGCTACACCTTC. Translating it yields CASSLGSYGYTF.

The rearrangement links TRBV30 to TRBJ2-3; 11 nucleotides line up with TRBD1. The CDR3 sequence is 14 residues long. With V trimmed by 0 bases and J by 4 bases, 0 bases remained unmatched. Looked up from germline, CDR1 is GTSNPN and CDR2 is SVGIG (reference sequence). The CDR3 coding sequence is TGTGCCTGGAGTGTGGGACAGGGGGCAGATACGCAGTATTTT. As protein: CAWSVGQGADTQYF. Looking up the rest from reference TRBV30 and TRBJ2-3 gives the full variable domain: SQTIHQWPATLVQPVGSPLSLECTVEGTSNPNLYWYRQAAGRGLQLLFYSVGIGQISSEVPQNLSASRPQDRQFILSSKKLLLSDSGFYLCAWSVGQGADTQYFGPGTRLTVL.

V and J are TRBV5-1 and TRBJ2-7; TRBD1 might be the D (5 bases). Germline CDR1 is SGHRS and CDR2 is YFSETQ. Trimming stripped 0 bases from V and 0 bases from J, with 10 bases between. CDR3 size: 15 residues. The CDR3, as DNA: TGCGCCAGCAGCTTGGGGGGCCTAAGCTCCTACGAGCAGTACTTC. Its protein product is CASSLGGLSSYEQYF.

The CDR3 here is CASSQVQSSGNTIYF. In DNA form, the CDR3 reads TGTGCCAGCAGCCAGGTACAATCCTCTGGAAACACCATATATTTT. The chain couples TRBV14 to TRBJ1-3; D not resolved. The CDR3 extends over 15 amino acids. Trimming took off 3 bases at V and 0 bases at J, with 9 bases between the two ends. Germline assignment: CDR1 SGHDN and CDR2 FVKESK.

The chain employs TRBV5-1 and TRBJ2-5; no clear D gene. The CDR3 is 14 residues long. Trimming shortened V by 1 base and J by 3 bases, and 10 bases separated the two germline ends. The germline V gene encodes CDR1 SGHRS and CDR2 YFSETQ. CDR3 nucleotide sequence: TGCGCCAGCAGCTTGTGGTCGGAAGAAGAGACCCAGTACTTC. Translating gives CASSLWSEEETQYF.

DNA for the CDR3: TGTGCCAGCAGTGAAGAGGGCAGGGGGCTCGACGAGCAGTACTTC. Translating gives CASSEEGRGLDEQYF. The chain uses TRBV25-1 and TRBJ2-7; 8 bases align to TRBD1. V lost 2 bases to trimming and J lost 5 bases; unmatched junction nucleotides: 8. Germline V gene sequence: CDR1 MGHDK, CDR2 SYGVNS. The CDR3 consists of 15 residues.

This chain connects TRBV7-2 to TRBJ1-1; D gene unclear. The CDR3 contains 13 residues. Trimming pared 1 base from V and 4 bases from J, leaving 7 bases between. CDR1 is SGHTA and CDR2 is FQGNSA in the germline V gene. The CDR3 sequence is CASSLVGFTEAFF. The CDR3 DNA reads TGTGCCAGCAGCTTAGTGGGTTTCACTGAAGCTTTCTTT.

The rearrangement links TRBV6-5 to TRBJ2-7; 10 bases align to TRBD2. The CDR3 is made up of 13 amino acids. The junction had 5 bases not matched to a gene; V was cut back by 0 bases and J by 12 bases. Germline CDR1 and CDR2: MNHEY and SVGAGI. The CDR3 loop is CASSYSLAGALYF. CDR3 DNA: TGTGCCAGCAGTTACTCGCTAGCGGGAGCTCTGTACTTC.

The DNA of the CDR3 is TGCAGCGTTGGGGCTAGCGGGGGGGCTGTAGAGACCCAGTACTTC. Its protein is CSVGASGGAVETQYF. This chain links TRBV29-1 with TRBJ2-5, with 12 positions matching TRBD2. The CDR3 contains 15 residues. CDR1 and CDR2 from the germline V gene are SQVTM and ANQGSEA. V shed 4 bases and J 4 bases; nucleotides not matched to a gene: 7.

The chain has TRBV10-3 and TRBJ2-2, with 8 bases aligning to TRBD1. Trimming at V came to 6 bases and at J to 5 bases, leaving 5 bases not matched to a gene. CDR3 size: 14 residues. Per germline, CDR1 ENHRY and CDR2 SYGVKD. The CDR3 DNA is TGTGCCATCAGGAGGCAGGGGGCGACCGGGGAGCTGTTTTTT. Translating gives CAIRRQGATGELFF.

V is TRBV5-4 and J is TRBJ2-7, with TRBD2 identical over 7 bases. The CDR3 runs to 14 residues. Germline V lookup: CDR1 SGHNT, CDR2 YYREEE (reference sequence). V shed 2 bases, J shed 3 bases, and the junction held 5 bases outside the gene matches. The CDR3 DNA reads as TGTGCCAGCAGCTTTGCGGGAGAGGGCTACGAGCAGTACTTC. Its protein product is CASSFAGEGYEQYF.